The present T cell receptor (beta chain) was sequenced within a study of blood T cell repertoires in COVID-19. Profiling relied on immunoSEQ multiplex PCR, and the TCRdb table lists in-frame clones only, not all of them. The sample yields 55,000 to 75,000 clones, roughly nine tenths seen once. Trimming took 0 bases from V and 2 from J; bases not matched to a gene: 3. The CDR3 length is 15 residues. Germline lookup yields CDR1 SGDLS and CDR2 YYNGEE. Specimen: peripheral blood. This sequence originates from a man between 60 and 75 years old with acute or convalescent COVID-19. This sequence joins TRBV9 and TRBJ2-3; 7 bases match TRBD1. The DNA of the CDR3 is TGTGCCAGCAGCGTAGGACAGGGATACACAGATACGCAGTATTTT. Encoded protein: CASSVGQGYTDTQYF.